This T cell receptor beta chain was retrieved from a study of T cells in Graves' hyperthyroidism and ophthalmopathy. This CDR3 spans 11 amino acids. The germline CDR1 and CDR2 sequences are SEHNR and FQNEAQ (reference sequence). V gave up 1 base and J gave up 6 bases, with 4 bases separating them. Regions amplified from RNA transcripts were the TCR beta CDR3 regions. First-round RT-PCR targeting the TCR CDR3 was performed with the HTBI primer set. TCRdb ran MiXCR on the multiplex PCR reads and lists one entry per CDR3 protein. The sample gives hundreds of thousands of distinct CDR3 sequences, 45% of which show up once; less than 8.5% is in the top ten. This clonotype came up many times.

The sequenced sample was peripheral blood or thyroid tissue (not recorded which). The chain is built from TRBV7-9 and TRBJ2-7; D remains unclear. The sequence was collected from an adult man with Graves' disease, either hyperthyroidism or ophthalmopathy (not recorded which). The CDR3 sequence: CASSLGVEQYF. The CDR3 DNA follows: TGTGCCAGCAGCTTAGGGGTCGAGCAGTACTTC.